This TCR beta chain was retrieved from a study of OX40 agonist ivuxolimab in advanced cancers. Study as a whole: Ivuxolimab, an antibody acting as an agonist of OX40 (CD134), was used to treat patients.

The study, taken as a whole, reports: Antigens targeted by the expanded peripheral T cells were not determined. At doses 0.1 to 3.0 mg/kg, CD4+ and CD8+ clones expanded.

Some clones are missing from TCRdb's copy, which holds only in-frame ones; the method was immunoSEQ multiplex PCR. The table includes 40,000 to 60,000 clones, 80% to 90% detected once. On this clone: Its target is not known.

This material consisted of CD4+ or CD8+ T cells sorted from blood, taken in a trial of the OX40 agonist ivuxolimab. The sequence derives from an adult with an advanced solid tumor such as melanoma, head and neck, liver or kidney cancer.

The CDR3 reads CASSSPSGTYEQYF. DNA for the CDR3: TGTGCCAGCAGTTCGCCTAGCGGCACCTACGAGCAGTACTTC. The V gene is TRBV6-6, the J gene TRBJ2-7; 7 nucleotides match TRBD2. CDR3 size: 14 residues. CDR1 and CDR2 (germline): MNHNY, SVGAGI (reference sequence). Trimming removed 4 bases from V and 2 bases from J; junction bases left unmatched: 5.